Presented here are 18 T cell receptor beta chains from one specimen sequenced in a study of blood T cell repertoires in COVID-19. Libraries were prepared by immunoSEQ multiplex PCR; TCRdb keeps only in-frame clonotypes and omits some of them. Among over 200,000 clones listed, roughly 90% were seen once. Sequenced: peripheral blood. Receptors were obtained from a man aged 40-55 years with active or convalescent COVID-19.

The chain couples TRBV11-2 to TRBJ2-1, with TRBD2 matching 8 bases. The CDR3 sequence is 13 residues long. Germline-derived CDR1 and CDR2 are SGHAT and FQNNGV. Germline trimming cut 0 bases from V and 10 bases from J; bases unmatched to any gene: 2. CDR3 sequence (DNA): TGTGCCAGCAGCTTAGACCCTAGCGGGGAGCAGTTCTTC. It encodes CASSLDPSGEQFF.

CDR3 residues: CASMLQGLDTQYF. The CDR3 DNA follows: TGTGCCAGCATGCTACAGGGGTTAGATACGCAGTATTTT. The chain carries TRBV7-9 and TRBJ2-3, with TRBD1 matching over 7 bases. This CDR3 spans 13 amino acids. The V segment lost 7 bases and the J segment 5 bases; nucleotides outside the gene matches: 6. Germline CDR1 and CDR2: SEHNR and FQNEAQ (reference sequence).

The gene calls are TRBV27 and TRBJ1-2; no definite D call. CDR1 and CDR2 (germline): MNHEY, SMNVEV (reference sequence). The CDR3 sequence is 15 residues long. Trimming pared 2 bases from V and 3 bases from J, leaving 13 bases between. The DNA for the CDR3 is TGTGCCAGCAGTTTAGCGATGTTGTCGGACTATGGCTACACCTTC. Translated: CASSLAMLSDYGYTF.

The chain recombines TRBV6-5 with TRBJ1-4, with unresolved D. CDR3 length equals 14 residues. CDR1 MNHEY and CDR2 SVGAGI come from the germline V gene. Trimming shortened V by 6 bases and J by 0 bases, and 8 bases separated the two germline ends. The CDR3 sequence is CASRRASTNEKLFF. As DNA, the CDR3 is TGTGCCAGCAGGAGAGCTTCAACTAATGAAAAACTGTTTTTT.

The gene calls are TRBV7-9 and TRBJ2-5; 7 bases align to TRBD1. CDR1 is SEHNR and CDR2 is FQNEAQ in the germline V gene (reference sequence). This CDR3 has 14 residues. The trim removed 3 bases at V and 1 base at J, leaving 2 bases unmatched. The CDR3 spells CASSLRDSQETQYF. CDR3 in DNA: TGTGCCAGCAGCTTGAGGGACAGCCAAGAGACCCAGTACTTC. The whole variable domain, remainder taken from reference TRBV7-9 and TRBJ2-5, is DTGVSQNPRHKITKRGQNVTFRCDPISEHNRLYWYRQTLGQGPEFLTYFQNEAQLEKSRLLSDRFSAERPKGSFSTLEIQRTEQGDSAMYLCASSLRDSQETQYFGPGTRLLVL.

V and J are TRBV6-6 and TRBJ1-5, with 11 positions matching TRBD1. V was pared by 7 bases and J by 7 bases, with 6 bases of the junction left unmatched. Germline CDR1 MNHNY, CDR2 SVGAGI (reference sequence). The CDR3 length is 14 residues. CDR3 nucleotide sequence: TGTGCCAGCACCGGACAGGGGGCAAGACAGCCCCAGCATTTT. It specifies CASTGQGARQPQHF.

The gene calls are TRBV5-6 and TRBJ1-5; D is possibly TRBD1 (5 bases). CDR1 is SGHDT and CDR2 is YYEEEE in the germline V gene. This CDR3 is built from 17 residues. V gave up 0 bases and J gave up 3 bases, with 16 bases separating them. CDR3 coding DNA: TGTGCCAGCAGCTTGGGTTCGGCGGGGCTCATCAATCAGCCCCAGCATTTT. Its protein product is CASSLGSAGLINQPQHF.

This clone was seen a handful of times. The gene calls are TRBV28 and TRBJ2-5; 7 bases align to TRBD1. CDR1 and CDR2 (germline): MDHEN, SYDVKM. V trimming: 5 bases; J trimming: 5 bases; junction bases outside the gene matches: 14. CDR3 length equals 16 residues. The CDR3 sequence is CASSAAPGQRLETQYF. For the CDR3, the DNA is TGTGCCAGCAGTGCCGCCCCGGGACAGCGGTTGGAGACCCAGTACTTC.

The chain carries TRBV9 and TRBJ1-6; D unclear. Germline V gene sequence: CDR1 SGDLS, CDR2 YYNGEE. Trimming left V 0 bases short and J 6 bases short, with 7 bases between. This CDR3 contains 14 residues. Written as DNA, the CDR3 is TGTGCCAGCAGCGTAGTCCTGAGTAATTCACCCCTCCACTTT. Its protein product is CASSVVLSNSPLHF.

V and J are TRBV2 and TRBJ1-1; TRBD1 might be the D (5 bases). CDR3 size: 14 residues. The germline CDR1 and CDR2 sequences are SNHLY and FYNNEI. V was clipped by 7 bases and J by 3 bases, with 15 bases between them. The CDR3 loop reads CASTRRGGDTEAFF. CDR3 nucleotides: TGTGCCAGCACAAGAAGGGGAGGGGACACTGAAGCTTTCTTT.

This clone was observed a handful of times. The gene calls are TRBV7-6 and TRBJ1-3; D might be TRBD1 (5 bases). Per the germline V gene, CDR1 is SGHVS and CDR2 is FNYEAQ. The CDR3 covers 16 residues. The V gene lost 3 bases and the J gene lost 4 bases, with 16 bases spanning the gap. The CDR3 DNA is TGTGCCAGCAGCTTTGGCTCGGCAGGGCCCGGAAACACCATATATTTT. It specifies CASSFGSAGPGNTIYF.

The chain carries TRBV29-1 and TRBJ1-3; D ambiguous. Germline V gives CDR1 SQVTM, CDR2 ANQGSEA. V lost 4 bases, J lost 0 bases, and 7 bases lay in between. This CDR3 is built from 13 residues. Here the CDR3 DNA reads TGCAGCGTTGCGCCTAACTCTGGAAACACCATATATTTT. It is translated as CSVAPNSGNTIYF. Combining the CDR3 with reference TRBV29-1 and TRBJ1-3 gives the whole variable domain SAVISQKPSRDICQRGTSLTIQCQVDSQVTMMFWYRQQPGQSLTLIATANQGSEATYESGFVIDKFPISRPNLTFSTLTVSNMSPEDSSIYLCSVAPNSGNTIYFGEGSWLTVV.

The chain uses TRBV9 and TRBJ2-5; D possibly corresponds to TRBD1 (5 bases). Per germline, CDR1 SGDLS and CDR2 YYNGEE. CDR3 length equals 13 residues. Deletions cut 0 bases from V and 5 bases from J, with 8 bases between. The CDR3 sequence: CASSVEQAETQYF. The CDR3 coding sequence is TGTGCCAGCAGCGTAGAACAGGCGGAGACCCAGTACTTC.

The chain is built from TRBV19 and TRBJ1-5; D call uncertain. V dropped 3 bases and J dropped 3 bases, with 18 bases sitting between them. Germline lookup yields CDR1 LNHDA and CDR2 SQIVND (reference sequence). This CDR3 contains 17 residues. CDR3 loop: CASSIGFRADLNQPQHF. For the CDR3, the DNA is TGTGCCAGTAGTATCGGGTTTAGAGCAGATCTCAATCAGCCCCAGCATTTT.

The chain combines TRBV9 with TRBJ1-1; 7 bases fit TRBD1. This CDR3 comprises 16 residues. The V segment lost 4 bases and the J segment 0 bases; nucleotides outside the gene matches: 9. Per germline, CDR1 SGDLS and CDR2 YYNGEE. CDR3 DNA: TGTGCCAGCAGCCTGGGGACAGCTACCATGAACACTGAAGCTTTCTTT. It translates to CASSLGTATMNTEAFF.

The chain is built from TRBV28 and TRBJ2-7, with D possibly matching TRBD1 (6 bases). This CDR3 is built from 15 residues. Trimming took off 5 bases at V and 2 bases at J, with 16 bases between the two ends. Germline-derived CDR1 and CDR2 are MDHEN and SYDVKM. The CDR3 region has the DNA TGTGCCAGCAGTGGCCCGGGACACCCTCCCTACGAGCAGTACTTC. Its translation: CASSGPGHPPYEQYF.

The CDR3 DNA sequence: TGTGCCAGCAGCCTACAGGGGAATACTGAAGCTTTCTTT. Protein: CASSLQGNTEAFF. The chain joins TRBV6-5 to TRBJ1-1; TRBD1 matches at 7 bases. The V segment lost 6 bases and the J segment 5 bases; nucleotides outside the gene matches: 6. The CDR3 covers 13 residues. CDR1 MNHEY and CDR2 SVGAGI come from the germline V gene.

This sequence joins TRBV4-2 and TRBJ1-6; D possibly corresponds to TRBD1 (5 bases). The CDR3 covers 14 residues. Trimming shortened V by 4 bases and J by 15 bases, and 19 bases separated the two germline ends. Germline assignment: CDR1 LGHNA and CDR2 YNFKEQ. The CDR3 DNA reads as TGTGCCAGCAGCCCTCCTGGGTTGGAGGGGCTCCTCCACTTT. It encodes CASSPPGLEGLLHF.